The rows below give T cell receptor beta chains drawn from one sample of a study of cytomegalovirus exposure and HLA in healthy donors. Produced via immunoSEQ multiplex PCR; TCRdb's table is partial and in-frame only. The profile shows 90,000 to 110,000 clones, around 80% of them singletons. Sequencing input: PBMCs. The receptors here all came from a man aged 18 to 35 in good health and CMV-seronegative. CDR3s include the opening cysteine and the closing phenylalanine or tryptophan. A D gene is named only where the DNA matches it firmly. Some rows mark clone size as missing; the rest say once, few, many or name a class of expanded clone.

clone_size d_call v_call cdr3_aa
NA NA TRBV6-1 CASSEWTVTYEQYF
NA NA TRBV4-2 CASSQGPGIIEQFF
once TRBD1 TRBV7-9 CASSPGTGYTGELFF
once NA TRBV6-1 CASSEDNSIAYEQYF
once TRBD1 TRBV7-8 CASSSGQGIFNNQPQHF
NA NA TRBV29-1 CSVEAGSEAFF
few TRBD1 TRBV6-4 CASSAGQGANEQFF
NA TRBD2 TRBV13 CASSLGGLAGGPKEQYF
NA TRBD1 TRBV7-2 CASSKWGDRGPDYEQYF
NA TRBD2 TRBV13 CASSTGLAGGEQYF
NA TRBD2 TRBV10-2 CASSEVSGSLTDTQYF
NA NA TRBV7-9 CASSLSGGASGNTIYF
NA TRBD2 TRBV5-1 CASSVGLAGELFF
NA TRBD1 TRBV2 CASGQDSGGTEAFF
few NA TRBV12-5 CASGFSGNTIYF
NA NA TRBV4-2 CASSQDTGQTLNTEAFF
NA NA TRBV7-6 CASSLAPGNSGNTIYF
once TRBD2 TRBV29-1 CSIQREGYDNEQFF
NA NA TRBV15 CATSGQTSRNEQFF
NA NA TRBV10-1 CASSEVRGTEAFF
NA TRBD2 TRBV6-6 CASRGTSGSPYNEQFF
NA TRBD2 TRBV7-2 CASRPGTSGSRDTQYF
NA NA TRBV5-4 CASSVDRGAGEQYF
NA NA TRBV4-3 CASSQETGSRTDTQYF
NA TRBD1 TRBV5-1 CASSPPQGATEQYF
NA TRBD2 TRBV6-5 CASSLIAGSSYEQYF
NA NA TRBV9 CASSGLGSEQFF
once TRBD1 TRBV9 CASSVGGTGLYEQYF
NA NA TRBV21-1 CASSKRQDRAGETQYF
NA NA TRBV19 CASKGREGRNQPQHF
NA TRBD1 TRBV11-3 CASSSDRGASGANVLTF
few NA TRBV19 CASSVDSGNTIYF
once NA TRBV12-5 CASGALTDTQYF
NA NA TRBV7-2 CASSLEFGNTIYF
NA NA TRBV12-5 CASGFGGETQYF
NA NA TRBV7-9 CSSSFSSEAAGYTF